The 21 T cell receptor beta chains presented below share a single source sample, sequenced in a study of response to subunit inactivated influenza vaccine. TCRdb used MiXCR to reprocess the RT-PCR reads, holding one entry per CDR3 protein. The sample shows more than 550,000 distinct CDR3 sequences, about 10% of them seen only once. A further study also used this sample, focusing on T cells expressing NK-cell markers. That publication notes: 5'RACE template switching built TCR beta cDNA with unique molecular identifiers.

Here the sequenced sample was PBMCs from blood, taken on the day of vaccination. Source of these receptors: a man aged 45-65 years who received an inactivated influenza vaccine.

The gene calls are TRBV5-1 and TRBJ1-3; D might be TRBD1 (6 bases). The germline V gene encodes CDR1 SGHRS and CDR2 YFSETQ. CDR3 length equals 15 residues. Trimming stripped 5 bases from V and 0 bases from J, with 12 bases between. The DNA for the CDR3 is TGCGCCAGCAGGGACGGGACAAACTCTGGAAACACCATATATTTT. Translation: CASRDGTNSGNTIYF. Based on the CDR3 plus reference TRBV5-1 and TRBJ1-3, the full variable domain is KAGVTQTPRYLIKTRGQQVTLSCSPISGHRSVSWYQQTPGQGLQFLFEYFSETQRNKGNFPGRFSGRQFSNSRSEMNVSTLELGDSALYLCASRDGTNSGNTIYFGEGSWLTVV.

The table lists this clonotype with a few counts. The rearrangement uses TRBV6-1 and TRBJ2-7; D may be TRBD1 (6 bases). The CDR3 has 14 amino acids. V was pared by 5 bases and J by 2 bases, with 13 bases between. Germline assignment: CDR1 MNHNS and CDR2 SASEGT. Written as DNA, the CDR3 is TGTGCCAGCAGTCGAACAGGGATGGCCTACGAGCAGTACTTC. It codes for CASSRTGMAYEQYF.

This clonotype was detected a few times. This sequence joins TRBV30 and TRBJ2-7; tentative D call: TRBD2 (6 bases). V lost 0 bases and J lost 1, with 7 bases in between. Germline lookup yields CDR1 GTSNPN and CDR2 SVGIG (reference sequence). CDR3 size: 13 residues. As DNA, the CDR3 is TGTGCCTGGAGTGTCGGGGGTTCCTACGAGCAGTACTTC. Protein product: CAWSVGGSYEQYF.

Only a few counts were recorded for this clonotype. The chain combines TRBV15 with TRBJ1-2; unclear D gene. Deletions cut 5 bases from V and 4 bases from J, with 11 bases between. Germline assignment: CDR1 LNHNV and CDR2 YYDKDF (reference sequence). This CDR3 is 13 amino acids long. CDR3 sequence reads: CATSQDAGYGYTF. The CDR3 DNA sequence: TGTGCCACCAGCCAGGATGCGGGCTATGGCTACACCTTC.

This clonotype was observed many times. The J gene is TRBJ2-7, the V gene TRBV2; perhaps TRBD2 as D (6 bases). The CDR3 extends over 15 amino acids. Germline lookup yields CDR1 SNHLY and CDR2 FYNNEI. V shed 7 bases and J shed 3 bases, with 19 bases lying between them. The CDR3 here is CASIPRRDSHYEQYF. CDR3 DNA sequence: TGTGCCAGCATTCCACGGAGGGACTCCCACTACGAGCAGTACTTC.

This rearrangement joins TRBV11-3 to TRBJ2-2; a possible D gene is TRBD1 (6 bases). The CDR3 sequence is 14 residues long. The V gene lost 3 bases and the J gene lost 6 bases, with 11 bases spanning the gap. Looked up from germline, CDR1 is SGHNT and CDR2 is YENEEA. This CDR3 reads CASSFTGNAGELFF. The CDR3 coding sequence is TGTGCCAGCAGCTTTACAGGGAATGCCGGGGAGCTGTTTTTT.

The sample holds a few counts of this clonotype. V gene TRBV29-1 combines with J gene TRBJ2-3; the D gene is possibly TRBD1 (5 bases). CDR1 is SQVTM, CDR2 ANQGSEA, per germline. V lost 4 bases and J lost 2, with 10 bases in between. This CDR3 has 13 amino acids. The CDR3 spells CSVAGRVTDTQYF. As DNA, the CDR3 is TGCAGCGTTGCAGGCAGGGTCACAGATACGCAGTATTTT.

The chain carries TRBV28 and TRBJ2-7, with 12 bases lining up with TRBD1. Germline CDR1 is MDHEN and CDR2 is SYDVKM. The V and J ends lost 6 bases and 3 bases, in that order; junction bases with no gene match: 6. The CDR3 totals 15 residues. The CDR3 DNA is TGTGCCAGCAGAGCCGGGACAGGGGGCCTCTACGAGCAGTACTTC. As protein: CASRAGTGGLYEQYF.

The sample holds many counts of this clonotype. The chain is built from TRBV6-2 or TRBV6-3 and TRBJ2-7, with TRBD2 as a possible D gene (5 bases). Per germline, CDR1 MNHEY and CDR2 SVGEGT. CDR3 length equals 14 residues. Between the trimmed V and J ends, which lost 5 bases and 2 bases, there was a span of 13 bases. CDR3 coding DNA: TGTGCCAGCAGTCAACTAACCGGGACCTACGAGCAGTACTTC. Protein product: CASSQLTGTYEQYF.

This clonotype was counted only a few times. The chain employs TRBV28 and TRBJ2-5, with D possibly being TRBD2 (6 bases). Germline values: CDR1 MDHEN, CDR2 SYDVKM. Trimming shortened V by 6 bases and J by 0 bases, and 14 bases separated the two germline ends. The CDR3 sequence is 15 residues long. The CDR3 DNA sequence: TGTGCCAGCAGCTCTAGCGAGTCGTACCAAGAGACCCAGTACTTC. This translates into CASSSSESYQETQYF.

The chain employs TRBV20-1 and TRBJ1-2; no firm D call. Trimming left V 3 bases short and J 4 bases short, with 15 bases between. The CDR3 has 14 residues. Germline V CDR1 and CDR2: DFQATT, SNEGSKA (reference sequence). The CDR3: CSARTDLGFYGYTF. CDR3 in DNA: TGCAGTGCTAGGACCGATTTAGGATTCTATGGCTACACCTTC.

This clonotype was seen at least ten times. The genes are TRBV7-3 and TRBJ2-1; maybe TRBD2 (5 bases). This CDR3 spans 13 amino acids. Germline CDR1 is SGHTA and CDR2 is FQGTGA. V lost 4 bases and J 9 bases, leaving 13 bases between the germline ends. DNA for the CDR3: TGTGCCAGCAGCTCCTCGACTCGGGGTGAGCAGTTCTTC. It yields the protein CASSSSTRGEQFF.

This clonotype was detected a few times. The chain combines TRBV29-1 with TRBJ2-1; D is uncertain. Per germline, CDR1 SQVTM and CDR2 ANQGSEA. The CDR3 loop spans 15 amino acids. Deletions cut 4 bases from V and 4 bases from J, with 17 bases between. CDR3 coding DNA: TGCAGCGTTGCGACTCCCGGCCCGCCGTACAATGAGCAGTTCTTC. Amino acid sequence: CSVATPGPPYNEQFF.

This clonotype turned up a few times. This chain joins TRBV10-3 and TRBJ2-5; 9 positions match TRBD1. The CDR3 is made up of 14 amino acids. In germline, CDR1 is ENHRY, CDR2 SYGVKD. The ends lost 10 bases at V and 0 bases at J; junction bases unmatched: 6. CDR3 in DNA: TGTGCCACCTGGGACAGGGAATACCAAGAGACCCAGTACTTC. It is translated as CATWDREYQETQYF.

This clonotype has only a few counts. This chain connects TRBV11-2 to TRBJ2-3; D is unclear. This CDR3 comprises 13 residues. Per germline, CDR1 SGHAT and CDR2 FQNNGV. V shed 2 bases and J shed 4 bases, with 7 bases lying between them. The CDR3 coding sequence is TGTGCCAGCAGCTTATTGGATCCAGATACGCAGTATTTT. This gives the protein CASSLLDPDTQYF.

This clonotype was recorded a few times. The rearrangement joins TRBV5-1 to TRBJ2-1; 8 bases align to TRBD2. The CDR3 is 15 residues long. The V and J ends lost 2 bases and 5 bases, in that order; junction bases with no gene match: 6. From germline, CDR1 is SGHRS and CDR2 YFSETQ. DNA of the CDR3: TGCGCCAGCAGCTTAAGCGGGGGAGGCCACAATGAGCAGTTCTTC. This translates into CASSLSGGGHNEQFF.

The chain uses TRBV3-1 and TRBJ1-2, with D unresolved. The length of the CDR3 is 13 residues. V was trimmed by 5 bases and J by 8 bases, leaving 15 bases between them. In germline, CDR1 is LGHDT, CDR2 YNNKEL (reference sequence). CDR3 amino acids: CASSGLAERGYTF. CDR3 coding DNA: TGTGCCAGCAGCGGGCTGGCGGAACGGGGCTACACCTTC.

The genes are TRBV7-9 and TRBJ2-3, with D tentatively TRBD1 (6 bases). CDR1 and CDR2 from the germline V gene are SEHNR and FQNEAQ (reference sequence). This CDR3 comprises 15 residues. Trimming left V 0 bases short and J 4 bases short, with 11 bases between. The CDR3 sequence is CASSLAQGSADTQYF. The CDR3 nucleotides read TGTGCCAGCAGCTTAGCACAGGGAAGCGCAGATACGCAGTATTTT.

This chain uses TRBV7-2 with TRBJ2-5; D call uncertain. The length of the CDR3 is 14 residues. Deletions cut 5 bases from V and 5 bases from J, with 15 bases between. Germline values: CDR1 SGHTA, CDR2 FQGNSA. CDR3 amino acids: CASSPTLVRETQYF. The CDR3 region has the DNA TGTGCCAGCAGCCCGACTTTGGTGCGGGAGACCCAGTACTTC.

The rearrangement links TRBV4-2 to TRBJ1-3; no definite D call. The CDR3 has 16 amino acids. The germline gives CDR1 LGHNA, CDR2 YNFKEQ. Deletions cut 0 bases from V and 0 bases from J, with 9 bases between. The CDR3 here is CASSQDRLFSGNTIYF. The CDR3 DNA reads TGTGCCAGCAGCCAAGATCGCCTTTTCTCTGGAAACACCATATATTTT.

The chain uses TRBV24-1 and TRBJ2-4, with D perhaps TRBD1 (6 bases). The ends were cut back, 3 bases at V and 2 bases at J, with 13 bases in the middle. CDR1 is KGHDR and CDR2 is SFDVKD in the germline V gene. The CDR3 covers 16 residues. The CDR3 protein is CATSDGTPQSKNIQYF. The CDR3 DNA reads TGTGCCACCAGTGATGGGACACCGCAATCCAAAAACATTCAGTACTTC.